The 10 T cell receptor beta chains below come from one sample, sequenced in a study of shared T cell receptors in the human thymus. TCRdb keeps only in-frame clones here, not all; method: immunoSEQ multiplex PCR. The data contain around 68,000 clones, nearly 95% of them singletons. The material sequenced was thymocytes. The receptor set was obtained from a human donor.

The V and J genes are TRBV4-3 and TRBJ2-5, with D perhaps TRBD1 (5 bases). From germline, CDR1 is LGHNA and CDR2 YSLEER. Trimming removed 1 base from V and 2 bases from J, with 26 bases in between. There are 20 residues in the CDR3. The CDR3 here is CASSQVFGGHRGQPQETQYF. CDR3 DNA: TGCGCCAGCAGCCAAGTCTTTGGTGGACATCGCGGCCAACCTCAAGAGACCCAGTACTTC.

The rearrangement uses TRBV2 and TRBJ2-2; TRBD2 agrees at 12 bases. Germline values: CDR1 SNHLY, CDR2 FYNNEI. CDR3 length equals 17 residues. V lost 5 bases, J lost 6 bases, and 10 bases stayed unmatched. The CDR3 nucleotides are TGTGCCAGCAGTCCCAGCCTAGCGGGGGGGCTCTCCGGGGAGCTGTTTTTT. This gives the protein CASSPSLAGGLSGELFF.

The V and J genes are TRBV6-5 and TRBJ1-2, with 7 bases matching TRBD1. The CDR3 spans 15 residues. After removal of 6 bases from V and 3 bases from J, the junction contained 10 bases not matched to a gene. Germline lookup yields CDR1 MNHEY and CDR2 SVGAGI. Here the CDR3 reads CASRRDRARDYGYTF. The DNA of the CDR3 is TGTGCCAGCAGGCGAGACAGGGCTCGGGACTATGGCTACACCTTC.

V gene TRBV27 combines with J gene TRBJ2-5; tentative D call: TRBD2 (6 bases). Trimming removed 6 bases from V and 3 bases from J, with 17 bases in between. Per germline, CDR1 MNHEY and CDR2 SMNVEV (reference sequence). This CDR3 has 15 residues. The CDR3 DNA follows: TGTGCCAGCAGGTTCCTGGGGCGCGGGGAAGAGACCCAGTACTTC. Its translation: CASRFLGRGEETQYF.

The chain has TRBV14 and TRBJ2-6; D is ambiguous. V shed 2 bases and J shed 3 bases, with 11 bases lying between them. The CDR3 consists of 16 residues. Germline V gene sequence: CDR1 SGHDN, CDR2 FVKESK. Here the CDR3 reads CASSQRLGYGANVLTF. Here the CDR3 DNA reads TGTGCCAGCAGCCAAAGATTGGGGTATGGGGCCAACGTCCTGACTTTC. Full variable domain (missing parts from reference TRBV14 and TRBJ2-6): EAGVTQFPSHSVIEKGQTVTLRCDPISGHDNLYWYRRVMGKEIKFLLHFVKESKQDESGMPNNRFLAERTGGTYSTLKVQPAELEDSGVYFCASSQRLGYGANVLTFGAGSRLTVL.

The CDR3 protein is CASSRTHPVPGYEQYF. As DNA, the CDR3 is TGTGCCAGCAGCCGCACACACCCGGTCCCCGGGTACGAGCAGTACTTC. The chain links TRBV11-3 to TRBJ2-7; no clear D gene. This CDR3 is built from 16 residues. Trimming pared 5 bases from V and 4 bases from J, leaving 21 bases between. Germline V gene lookup returns CDR1 SGHNT and CDR2 YENEEA.

The chain joins TRBV19 to TRBJ1-2, with a weak D call TRBD1 (6 bases). The CDR3 contains 15 residues. Trimming removed 4 bases from V and 3 bases from J, with 15 bases in between. Germline V CDR1 and CDR2: LNHDA, SQIVND (reference sequence). This CDR3 is CASSNHRVRDYGYTF. CDR3 nucleotide sequence: TGTGCCAGTAGTAACCACAGGGTAAGGGACTATGGCTACACCTTC.

The V gene is TRBV2, the J gene TRBJ2-3; 9 bases map to TRBD1. The CDR3 covers 15 residues. In germline, CDR1 is SNHLY, CDR2 FYNNEI. Trimming took 6 bases from V and 4 from J; bases not matched to a gene: 8. CDR3 in amino acids: CASRERTGEADTQYF. CDR3 nucleotides: TGTGCCAGCAGGGAGAGGACAGGGGAGGCAGATACGCAGTATTTT.

The rearrangement links TRBV7-6 to TRBJ2-1; D remains ambiguous. V was shortened by 5 bases and J by 4 bases, with 21 bases between the two germline ends. This CDR3 is built from 17 residues. Per the germline V gene, CDR1 is SGHVS and CDR2 is FNYEAQ. CDR3 in DNA: TGTGCCAGCAGCCCACCAGTCGTGGCTTCCGATTACAATGAGCAGTTCTTC. Translation: CASSPPVVASDYNEQFF.

The rearrangement links TRBV5-8 to TRBJ2-1; D call uncertain. Germline-derived CDR1 and CDR2 are SGHTS and YDEGEE. Trimming took 1 base from V and 5 from J, leaving 1 base between them. CDR3 length: 11 amino acids. In nucleotides, the CDR3 is TGTGCCAGCAGCTTGAACAATGAGCAGTTCTTC. This gives the protein CASSLNNEQFF.